This T cell receptor (beta chain) was identified during a study of T cell responses to AZD1222 COVID-19 vaccine. This table comes from immunoSEQ multiplex PCR, and its TCRdb copy is limited to in-frame clones, with some not included. The table shows 120,000 to 150,000 clones, with 90% to 95% occurring only once. Whole-study findings and limits: Among vaccine-associated CD4 TCRs, coverage spanned spike, with dominance at 160-218 and 743-854. The donor cohort was predominantly white British with a female majority, and clonal diversity may have been underestimated. Just six AZD1222 recipients were seropositive at baseline.

Details on this clone: Its cognate antigen is unknown.

The CDR3 is 17 amino acids. Germline CDR1 reads LGHNT; CDR2 reads FRNRAP. J was trimmed by 4 bases and V by 7 bases; bases with no gene match: 15. The sequence came from an adult who received the AZD1222 COVID-19 vaccine. The sample consisted of peripheral blood, taken 28 days after the second AZD1222 dose. The J gene is TRBJ2-1, the V gene TRBV12-5; 8 bases line up with TRBD1. CDR3: CASVPFRTGTIYNEQFF. The CDR3 DNA reads as TGTGCTAGTGTCCCGTTTAGGACAGGGACCATATACAATGAGCAGTTCTTC.